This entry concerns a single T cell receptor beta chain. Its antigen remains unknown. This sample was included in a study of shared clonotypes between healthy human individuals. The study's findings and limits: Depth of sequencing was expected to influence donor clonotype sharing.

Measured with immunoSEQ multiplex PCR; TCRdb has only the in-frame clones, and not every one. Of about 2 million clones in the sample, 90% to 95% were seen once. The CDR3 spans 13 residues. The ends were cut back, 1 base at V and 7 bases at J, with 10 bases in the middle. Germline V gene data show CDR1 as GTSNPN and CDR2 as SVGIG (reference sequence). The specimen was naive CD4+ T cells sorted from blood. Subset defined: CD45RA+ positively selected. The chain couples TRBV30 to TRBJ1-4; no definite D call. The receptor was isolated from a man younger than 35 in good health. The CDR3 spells CAWSGRPAEKLFF. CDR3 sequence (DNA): TGTGCCTGGAGTGGAAGACCGGCTGAAAAACTGTTTTTT.